The 18 T cell receptor beta chains given below trace back to one sample, sequenced in a study of identical twins. One entry per CDR3 protein results from TCRdb running MiXCR on the 5' RACE reads. The table shows 700,000 or so distinct CDR3 sequences, with approximately 21% occurring only once. The same data also contributed to another study, on T cells expressing NK-cell markers.

The specimen was PBMCs. The receptors shown here come from a woman between 18 and 29 years old in good health.

This clonotype has more than one count but fewer than ten. The V call is TRBV12-3 or TRBV12-4, the J call TRBJ2-5; TRBD2 matches at 12 bases. The trim removed 6 bases at V and 7 bases at J, leaving 6 bases unmatched. This CDR3 spans 14 amino acids. CDR3 bases: TGTGCCAGCAGCCTCGCACTAGCGGGGGGGACCCAGTACTTC. Translated: CASSLALAGGTQYF.

This clonotype has only a few counts. The V call is TRBV5-6, the J call TRBJ2-5; D remains ambiguous. Germline V gene lookup returns CDR1 SGHDT and CDR2 YYEEEE. Trimming took 0 bases from V and 5 from J, leaving 17 bases between them. The CDR3 extends over 16 amino acids. This CDR3 reads CASSLAGLALGETQYF. The CDR3 DNA is TGTGCCAGCAGCTTGGCCGGGCTGGCCCTGGGGGAGACCCAGTACTTC.

This clonotype was recorded a few times. The J gene is TRBJ2-3, the V gene TRBV7-9; D is perhaps TRBD1 (6 bases). V gave up 2 bases and J gave up 1 base, with 10 bases separating them. CDR3 size: 15 residues. Germline V gene data show CDR1 as SEHNR and CDR2 as FQNEAQ (reference sequence). The CDR3 DNA sequence: TGTGCCAGCAGCTTACCAGGACAGCGCACAGATACGCAGTATTTT. Protein sequence: CASSLPGQRTDTQYF.

This chain connects TRBV5-1 to TRBJ2-5; D unresolved. The germline V and J ends were trimmed by 5 bases and 7 bases, with 9 bases remaining between them. The CDR3 spans 11 residues. From germline, CDR1 is SGHRS and CDR2 YFSETQ. The CDR3 region has the DNA TGCGCCAGCAGGACCTCGGGGACCCAGTACTTC. It translates to CASRTSGTQYF.

This clonotype has more than one count but fewer than ten. The chain recombines TRBV27 with TRBJ2-7; 7 bases map to TRBD1. There are 14 residues in the CDR3. The V and J ends lost 4 bases and 0 bases, in that order; junction bases with no gene match: 3. CDR1 is MNHEY, CDR2 SMNVEV, per germline (reference sequence). CDR3 sequence: CASSWGQYSYEQYF. The CDR3 DNA is TGTGCCAGCAGTTGGGGACAGTACTCCTACGAGCAGTACTTC.

The CDR3 bases are TGTGCCAGCAGTTTTGGGGGATTCTCTGGAAACACCATATATTTT. Protein: CASSFGGFSGNTIYF. The chain uses TRBV12-3 or TRBV12-4 and TRBJ1-3, with TRBD1 as a possible D gene (5 bases). V was trimmed by 3 bases and J by 0 bases, leaving 9 bases between them. CDR3 length equals 15 residues.

This clonotype was counted between two and nine times. The chain has TRBV27 and TRBJ2-7; D might be TRBD1 or TRBD2, each matching 6 bases. The V gene's germline CDR1 is MNHEY and CDR2 SMNVEV (reference sequence). V was shortened by 5 bases and J by 5 bases, with 13 bases between the two germline ends. This CDR3 has 13 amino acids. In nucleotides, the CDR3 is TGTGCCAGCAGTCCCAACGGGGGCCACGAGCAGTACTTC. Translating gives CASSPNGGHEQYF.

This chain connects TRBV6-1 to TRBJ2-6; no clear D gene. CDR1 MNHNS and CDR2 SASEGT come from the germline V gene. V was cut by 5 bases and J by 0 bases, with 17 bases left in between. The CDR3 totals 18 residues. As DNA, the CDR3 is TGTGCCAGCAGTACCGCCCTACGGTTTTCCTCTGGGGCCAACGTCCTGACTTTC. Amino acid sequence: CASSTALRFSSGANVLTF.

The CDR3 loop is CASSKAILAGIQETQYF. In nucleotides, the CDR3 is TGTGCCAGCTCAAAGGCCATCCTGGCGGGGATCCAAGAGACCCAGTACTTC. This sequence joins TRBV12-3 or TRBV12-4 and TRBJ2-5; D is possibly TRBD2 (6 bases). V lost 8 bases, J lost 1 base, and 23 bases lay in between. The CDR3 is made up of 17 amino acids.

V and J are TRBV20-1 and TRBJ2-5; possible D gene TRBD2, 6 bases. Per germline, CDR1 DFQATT and CDR2 SNEGSKA (reference sequence). The ends were cut back, 5 bases at V and 0 bases at J, with 16 bases in the middle. This CDR3 is built from 15 residues. CDR3 nucleotides: TGCAGTGCTGATAGGGCAGGGAGGTACCAAGAGACCCAGTACTTC. It encodes CSADRAGRYQETQYF.

The chain is built from TRBV11-2 and TRBJ2-1; tentative D call: TRBD1 (6 bases). The CDR3 consists of 15 residues. V lost 6 bases to trimming and J lost 4 bases, with 16 bases between them. The germline gives CDR1 SGHAT, CDR2 FQNNGV. The CDR3 region is CASSTPGDRYNEQFF. CDR3 DNA sequence: TGTGCCAGCAGTACACCTGGCGACAGGTACAATGAGCAGTTCTTC. Combining the CDR3 with reference TRBV11-2 and TRBJ2-1 gives the whole variable domain EAGVAQSPRYKIIEKRQSVAFWCNPISGHATLYWYQQILGQGPKLLIQFQNNGVVDDSQLPKDRFSAERLKGVDSTLKIQPAKLEDSAVYLCASSTPGDRYNEQFFGPGTRLTVL.

The chain joins TRBV6-1 to TRBJ2-7, with D perhaps assigned TRBD1 or TRBD2 (5 bases each). V lost 6 bases, J lost 0 bases, and 9 bases lay in between. Germline values: CDR1 MNHNS, CDR2 SASEGT. The CDR3 spans 13 residues. Here the CDR3 DNA reads TGTGCCAGCAGATGGGGGAGCTCCTACGAGCAGTACTTC. Translating gives CASRWGSSYEQYF.

This clonotype appeared a few times. The V gene is TRBV20-1, the J gene TRBJ2-2, with TRBD2 identical over 7 bases. Germline V gene sequence: CDR1 DFQATT, CDR2 SNEGSKA (reference sequence). V lost 3 bases to trimming and J lost 5 bases; unmatched junction nucleotides: 12. The CDR3 is made up of 16 amino acids. CDR3 DNA: TGCAGTGCTAGGCACGCCCAGGCGGGAGTAACCGGGGAGCTGTTTTTT. Translating gives CSARHAQAGVTGELFF.

This clonotype was found a few times. V is TRBV4-1 and J is TRBJ2-7; 8 nucleotides line up with TRBD2. The CDR3 is made up of 16 amino acids. CDR1 MGHRA and CDR2 YSYEKL come from the germline V gene. The trim removed 4 bases at V and 3 bases at J, leaving 11 bases unmatched. CDR3 in DNA: TGCGCCAGCAGCCCACGCCCCCGACTAGCGCACTACGAGCAGTACTTC. Translating it yields CASSPRPRLAHYEQYF.

The chain is built from TRBV7-6 and TRBJ2-1; either TRBD1 or TRBD2 may fit D (5 bases each). The CDR3 runs to 16 residues. The V end lost 3 bases, the J end lost 5 bases, and 17 bases lay between the germline ends. Germline assignment: CDR1 SGHVS and CDR2 FNYEAQ. CDR3 bases: TGTGCCAGCAGCTTCGGGACCATGGGGGTAGACAATGAGCAGTTCTTC. Its protein is CASSFGTMGVDNEQFF.

This clonotype was picked up a small number of times. This chain joins TRBV29-1 and TRBJ1-5, with D perhaps matching TRBD1 (6 bases). The germline V gene encodes CDR1 SQVTM and CDR2 ANQGSEA. Trimming pared 7 bases from V and 6 bases from J, leaving 16 bases between. CDR3 length equals 13 residues. The CDR3 reads CSATKGVGQPQHF. The CDR3 coding sequence is TGCAGCGCTACCAAGGGGGTTGGTCAGCCCCAGCATTTT.

The sample holds many counts of this clonotype. The J gene is TRBJ2-4, the V gene TRBV5-5; 8 positions agree with TRBD1. This CDR3 region has 13 residues. Germline CDR1 SGHKS, CDR2 YYEKEE (reference sequence). With V trimmed by 2 bases and J by 8 bases, 3 bases remained unmatched. The CDR3 reads CASSLQGEDIQYF. The CDR3 DNA reads as TGTGCCAGCAGCTTACAGGGGGAAGACATTCAGTACTTC.

The V call is TRBV28, the J call TRBJ2-1; TRBD2 agrees at 9 bases. The V gene end was trimmed by 3 bases and the J gene end by 8 bases; junction bases not matched to a gene: 8. Per germline, CDR1 MDHEN and CDR2 SYDVKM. The CDR3 totals 15 residues. As DNA, the CDR3 is TGTGCCAGCAGTTTGTTGCTAGCGGGAAGGTATGAGCAGTTCTTC. Amino acids: CASSLLLAGRYEQFF.